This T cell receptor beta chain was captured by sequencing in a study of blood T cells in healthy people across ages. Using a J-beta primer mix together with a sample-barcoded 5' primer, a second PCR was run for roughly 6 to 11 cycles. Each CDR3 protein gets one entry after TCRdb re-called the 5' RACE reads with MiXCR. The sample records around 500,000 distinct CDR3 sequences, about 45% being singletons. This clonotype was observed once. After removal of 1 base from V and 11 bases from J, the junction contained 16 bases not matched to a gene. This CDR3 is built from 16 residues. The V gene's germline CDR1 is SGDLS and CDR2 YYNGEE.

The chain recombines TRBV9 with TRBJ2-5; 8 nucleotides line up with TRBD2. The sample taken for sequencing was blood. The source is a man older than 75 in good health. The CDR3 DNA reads TGTGCCAGCAGCGTATCGGGGCGGGGGGACTACAATGAGCAGTACTTC. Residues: CASSVSGRGDYNEQYF.